The next 14 T cell receptor beta chains were all read from a single sample in a study of T-cell reconstitution after alpha-beta-depleted transplantation in children. The authors prepared the TCRbeta library with unique molecular identifiers. TCRdb called the PCR reads again in MiXCR, with one record for every CDR3 protein. The sample yields hundreds of thousands of distinct CDR3 sequences, roughly 10% seen once. This material consisted of PBMCs from the stem cell graft donor, taken from the stem cell graft. These TCRs come from a human donor who donated a stem cell graft to a child with acute myeloid leukemia.

This clonotype turned up a few times. The chain employs TRBV7-9 and TRBJ2-7, with 9 positions matching TRBD2. The CDR3 consists of 16 residues. V trimming: 0 bases; J trimming: 1 base; junction bases outside the gene matches: 4. CDR1 is SEHNR, CDR2 FQNEAQ, per germline (reference sequence). The CDR3 DNA follows: TGTGCCAGCAGCTTAGCCACCCTAGCGGGATCCTACGAGCAGTACTTC. Its translation is CASSLATLAGSYEQYF.

V usage is TRBV11-2 and J usage is TRBJ2-3, with a weak D call TRBD2 (6 bases). Germline CDR1 reads SGHAT; CDR2 reads FQNNGV. Trimming pared 6 bases from V and 2 bases from J, leaving 12 bases between. This CDR3 comprises 14 residues. The CDR3 bases are TGTGCCAGCAGTCGGGACTCCTTCACAGATACGCAGTATTTT. It translates to CASSRDSFTDTQYF.

In its sample, this clonotype was seen a few times. The V and J genes are TRBV14 and TRBJ1-1; D is uncertain. Germline CDR1 and CDR2: SGHDN and FVKESK. The V end was cut by 4 bases, the J end by 4 bases, with 13 bases between. This CDR3 has 14 residues. In nucleotides, the CDR3 is TGTGCCAGCAGCCCTGGGGTCAGGAGCACTGAAGCTTTCTTT. Its translation is CASSPGVRSTEAFF.

The CDR3 DNA is TGTGCCAGCAGAAGAGTCATAGTCGGGAAGGGAGGCTACACCGGGGAGCTGTTTTTT. This translates into CASRRVIVGKGGYTGELFF. The chain couples TRBV3-1 to TRBJ2-2, with D perhaps TRBD2 (6 bases). V was trimmed by 6 bases and J by 3 bases, leaving 26 bases between them. Germline-derived CDR1 and CDR2 are LGHDT and YNNKEL (reference sequence). The CDR3 is made up of 19 amino acids.

This clonotype was counted between two and nine times. J is TRBJ2-7 and V is TRBV5-1; D may be TRBD1 (5 bases). Germline V CDR1 and CDR2: SGHRS, YFSETQ. The V and J ends lost 7 bases and 2 bases respectively, with 10 bases between them. The CDR3 sequence is 12 residues long. CDR3 sequence (DNA): TGCGCCAGCGGTCAAGGGGCCTACGAGCAGTACTTC. It translates to CASGQGAYEQYF.

The gene calls are TRBV24-1 and TRBJ2-7; D not certain. The V gene lost 1 base and the J gene lost 3 bases, with 3 bases spanning the gap. This CDR3 has 12 amino acids. Germline-derived CDR1 and CDR2 are KGHDR and SFDVKD. CDR3 protein: CATSDLGYEQYF. CDR3 DNA: TGTGCCACCAGTGATTTAGGCTACGAGCAGTACTTC.

The chain combines TRBV3-1 with TRBJ2-1; TRBD2 might be the D (6 bases). CDR1 is LGHDT, CDR2 YNNKEL, per germline (reference sequence). V lost 2 bases, J lost 7 bases, and 12 bases lay in between. This CDR3 region has 14 residues. In DNA form, the CDR3 reads TGTGCCAGCAGCCAATGGGGGGAGGCGAATGAGCAGTTCTTC. This gives the protein CASSQWGEANEQFF.

This chain connects TRBV7-2 to TRBJ2-3; 11 positions agree with TRBD2. The V and J ends lost 1 base and 6 bases, in that order; junction bases with no gene match: 6. Per germline, CDR1 SGHTA and CDR2 FQGNSA. This CDR3 comprises 16 residues. The CDR3 spells CASSLGPLAGEDTQYF. The CDR3 DNA reads TGTGCCAGCAGCTTAGGTCCACTAGCGGGAGAGGATACGCAGTATTTT.

Many counts were recorded for this clonotype. V usage is TRBV20-1 and J usage is TRBJ2-7; D gene unclear. The V end lost 0 bases, the J end lost 7 bases, and 16 bases lay between the germline ends. Germline V gene sequence: CDR1 DFQATT, CDR2 SNEGSKA (reference sequence). The CDR3 has 14 residues. The CDR3, as DNA: TGCAGTGCTAGAGATAGGATCGTTCTCGAGGAGCAGTACTTC. Translated, it gives CSARDRIVLEEQYF.

This clonotype showed up just a few times. Written as DNA, the CDR3 is TGTGCCAGCAGTTTGCTGGGGCTGCTAAACTACGAGCAGTACTTC. Its protein is CASSLLGLLNYEQYF. The chain recombines TRBV28 with TRBJ2-7; TRBD1 might be the D (5 bases). This CDR3 contains 15 residues. CDR1 and CDR2 (germline): MDHEN, SYDVKM. With 3 bases removed from V and 3 bases from J, the gap between germline ends came to 15 bases.

In its sample, this clonotype was seen a few times. The chain joins TRBV12-3 or TRBV12-4 to TRBJ2-2; TRBD2 is a possible D gene (5 bases). V was pared by 3 bases and J by 6 bases, with 8 bases between. The CDR3 sequence is 13 residues long. This chain's CDR3 is CASSLGRAGELFF. In DNA, the CDR3 is TGTGCCAGCAGTTTGGGGAGAGCCGGGGAGCTGTTTTTT.

The V call is TRBV30, the J call TRBJ2-5; 14 bases match TRBD2. Trimming removed 3 bases from V and 1 base from J; junction bases left unmatched: 4. Germline assignment: CDR1 GTSNPN and CDR2 SVGIG (reference sequence). This CDR3 has 16 amino acids. The DNA for the CDR3 is TGTGCCTGGAGCAAGGGACTAGCGGGAGCCCAAGAGACCCAGTACTTC. Amino acid sequence: CAWSKGLAGAQETQYF. Variable domain in full (rest from reference TRBV30 and TRBJ2-5): SQTIHQWPATLVQPVGSPLSLECTVEGTSNPNLYWYRQAAGRGLQLLFYSVGIGQISSEVPQNLSASRPQDRQFILSSKKLLLSDSGFYLCAWSKGLAGAQETQYFGPGTRLLVL.

This clonotype was counted ten times or more. This chain connects TRBV28 to TRBJ2-4, with D unclear. Per the germline V gene, CDR1 is MDHEN and CDR2 is SYDVKM. Trimming pared 6 bases from V and 1 base from J, leaving 13 bases between. The CDR3 sequence is 15 residues long. The CDR3 nucleotides are TGTGCCAGCAGCCGTGCCCAACTGGCCAAAAACATTCAGTACTTC. Amino acid sequence: CASSRAQLAKNIQYF.

Only a few counts were recorded for this clonotype. The chain uses TRBV24-1 and TRBJ2-1; a weak D match, TRBD2 (5 bases). Trimming shortened V by 4 bases and J by 4 bases, and 25 bases separated the two germline ends. Looked up from germline, CDR1 is KGHDR and CDR2 is SFDVKD. The CDR3 runs to 19 residues. DNA of the CDR3: TGTGCCACCAGTGACCCCGGGGATAGCCCGATTTCCATTTACAATGAGCAGTTCTTC. It encodes CATSDPGDSPISIYNEQFF.